The 20 T cell receptor beta chains reported below all come from one sample, sequenced in a study of T cell responses to AZD1222 COVID-19 vaccine. TCRdb's copy holds only in-frame clones and misses some; the assay was immunoSEQ multiplex PCR. This sample has more than 95,000 clones, with 89% found just once. The sample here was peripheral blood, taken on day 0 of AZD1222 vaccination. All receptors derive from an adult in good health.

V is TRBV30 and J is TRBJ1-5, with 7 positions matching TRBD1. J lost 1 base, V lost 0 bases, and 3 bases had no gene match. This CDR3 has 15 amino acids. Germline loops: CDR1 GTSNPN, CDR2 SVGIG (reference sequence). CDR3 sequence: CAWSVWTGSNQPQHF. CDR3 sequence (DNA): TGTGCCTGGAGTGTTTGGACAGGCAGCAATCAGCCCCAGCATTTT.

The chain is built from TRBV28 and TRBJ1-2; the D gene is possibly TRBD1 (5 bases). Between the trimmed V and J ends, which lost 3 bases and 5 bases, there was a span of 7 bases. Germline lookup yields CDR1 MDHEN and CDR2 SYDVKM. The CDR3 covers 12 residues. The chain's CDR3 is CASSFQGYGYTF. The CDR3 nucleotides are TGTGCCAGCAGTTTCCAGGGTTATGGCTACACCTTC.

This clone was seen a handful of times. This chain joins TRBV6-4 and TRBJ2-1; 10 bases are a match to TRBD2. Germline CDR1 MRHNA, CDR2 SNTAGT. The CDR3 totals 15 residues. With 0 bases clipped from V and 10 bases from J, the junction kept 6 bases outside the gene matches. The CDR3 bases are TGTGCCAGCAGTGACTCGACCAAGACTAGCGGGGAGCAGTTCTTC. Its translation is CASSDSTKTSGEQFF.

The CDR3 region has the DNA TGTGCCAGTAGTATAATTGGGACACAAACCTACGAGCAGTACTTC. Translated: CASSIIGTQTYEQYF. This sequence joins TRBV19 and TRBJ2-7; D is perhaps TRBD1 (6 bases). The CDR3 totals 15 residues. Looked up from germline, CDR1 is LNHDA and CDR2 is SQIVND (reference sequence). Between the trimmed V and J ends, which lost 2 bases and 2 bases, there was a span of 13 bases. The full variable domain, in which reference TRBV19 and TRBJ2-7 provide the parts outside the CDR3, is DGGITQSPKYLFRKEGQNVTLSCEQNLNHDAMYWYRQDPGQGLRLIYYSQIVNDFQKGDIAEGYSVSREKKESFPLTVTSAQKNPTAFYLCASSIIGTQTYEQYFGPGTRLTVT.

The V call is TRBV6-1, the J call TRBJ2-1; no clear D gene. The length of the CDR3 is 14 residues. Germline V lookup: CDR1 MNHNS, CDR2 SASEGT. The germline V and J ends were trimmed by 3 bases and 4 bases, with 10 bases remaining between them. The CDR3 loop reads CASSEKRRYNEQFF. In nucleotides, the CDR3 is TGTGCCAGCAGTGAGAAACGACGGTACAATGAGCAGTTCTTC.

The sample holds a few counts of this clone. This chain joins TRBV5-1 and TRBJ1-1, with D unclear. The germline gives CDR1 SGHRS, CDR2 YFSETQ. The CDR3 loop spans 16 amino acids. V lost 5 bases, J lost 0 bases, and 17 bases lay in between. The CDR3 region is CASRPTPDTMNTEAFF. CDR3 coding DNA: TGCGCCAGCAGACCTACCCCAGACACGATGAACACTGAAGCTTTCTTT.

The V call is TRBV19, the J call TRBJ2-1; D tentatively fits TRBD1 or TRBD2 (5 bases each). Germline V gives CDR1 LNHDA, CDR2 SQIVND (reference sequence). This CDR3 has 15 amino acids. V was pared by 1 base and J by 4 bases, with 11 bases between. CDR3 bases: TGTGCCAGTAGTATAGGAGGGACGGCGTACAATGAGCAGTTCTTC. Translated: CASSIGGTAYNEQFF.

The rearrangement joins TRBV2 to TRBJ2-5; 9 bases are shared with TRBD1. The germline V gene encodes CDR1 SNHLY and CDR2 FYNNEI. V trimming: 4 bases; J trimming: 5 bases; junction bases outside the gene matches: 11. CDR3 length: 16 residues. The CDR3 here is CASSGLRTGAEETQYF. CDR3 sequence (DNA): TGTGCCAGCAGTGGTCTTAGGACAGGGGCAGAGGAGACCCAGTACTTC.

The chain recombines TRBV29-1 with TRBJ2-3; unclear D gene. CDR1 SQVTM and CDR2 ANQGSEA come from the germline V gene. There are 14 residues in the CDR3. Trimming took off 7 bases at V and 4 bases at J, with 18 bases between the two ends. Here the CDR3 reads CSESKLSYSDTQYF. CDR3 nucleotides: TGCAGCGAATCTAAGCTAAGCTACTCAGATACGCAGTATTTT.

A single count supports this clone. Relative to the germline gene, one junction end is altered; a read error may explain this. The chain is built from TRBV5-1 and TRBJ1-1; D unresolved. The CDR3 sequence is 15 residues long. Per germline, CDR1 SGHRS and CDR2 YFSETQ. The CDR3 nucleotides read TGCGCCAGCCATCGAGGGCAGCCCAATAACATTGAAGCTTTCTTT. This codes for CASHRGQPNNIEAFF.

This chain uses TRBV28 with TRBJ2-1; D assignment may be TRBD1 or TRBD2 (5 bases each). The V gene's germline CDR1 is MDHEN and CDR2 SYDVKM. CDR3 length: 15 residues. V gave up 2 bases and J gave up 6 bases, with 14 bases separating them. The CDR3 is CASSLVQLGGNEQFF. Written as DNA, the CDR3 is TGTGCCAGCAGTTTAGTACAGCTTGGGGGCAATGAGCAGTTCTTC. Full variable domain (outside the CDR3, taken from reference TRBV28 and TRBJ2-1): DVKVTQSSRYLVKRTGEKVFLECVQDMDHENMFWYRQDPGLGLRLIYFSYDVKMKEKGDIPEGYSVSREKKERFSLILESASTNQTSMYLCASSLVQLGGNEQFFGPGTRLTVL.

J is TRBJ2-1 and V is TRBV6-6; 7 bases are shared with TRBD1. Germline assignment: CDR1 MNHNY and CDR2 SVGAGI (reference sequence). J was trimmed by 3 bases and V by 5 bases; bases with no gene match: 13. This CDR3 has 17 residues. The CDR3 here is CASSRTTGTAIYNEQFF. CDR3 bases: TGTGCCAGCAGTCGGACAACCGGGACAGCTATCTACAATGAGCAGTTCTTC.

V is TRBV6-5 and J is TRBJ1-5, with 8 bases aligning to TRBD1. V lost 6 bases, J lost 5 bases, and 6 bases stayed unmatched. Germline V gene data show CDR1 as MNHEY and CDR2 as SVGAGI. The CDR3 spans 14 residues. CDR3 sequence reads: CASSAGTGYQPQHF. The CDR3 nucleotides are TGTGCCAGCAGCGCCGGGACAGGTTATCAGCCCCAGCATTTT.

This chain connects TRBV12-3 or TRBV12-4 to TRBJ1-1; 7 bases are a match to TRBD1. The CDR3 sequence is 12 residues long. Losses at the gene ends were 3 bases for V and 10 bases for J; bases not matched to a gene: 5. The CDR3 protein is CASSFGTVAAFF. The CDR3, as DNA: TGTGCCAGCAGTTTCGGGACAGTGGCAGCTTTCTTT.

The chain uses TRBV6-5 and TRBJ2-7; 7 nucleotides align to TRBD1. Per the germline V gene, CDR1 is MNHEY and CDR2 is SVGAGI. The V segment lost 5 bases and the J segment 3 bases; nucleotides outside the gene matches: 7. The length of the CDR3 is 14 residues. CDR3 sequence (DNA): TGTGCCAGCAGTCGCGACAGGGTATTCTACGAGCAGTACTTC. This translates into CASSRDRVFYEQYF.

The V gene is TRBV24-1, the J gene TRBJ2-1; D tentatively reads TRBD1 or TRBD2 (5 bases each). This CDR3 is built from 15 residues. Trimming removed 4 bases at V and 4 bases at J, with 13 bases between. Germline assignment: CDR1 KGHDR and CDR2 SFDVKD. The CDR3: CATSDGGSGYNEQFF. CDR3 bases: TGTGCCACCAGTGACGGAGGCTCAGGGTACAATGAGCAGTTCTTC.

The rearrangement links TRBV7-9 to TRBJ2-5; 7 bases map to TRBD2. The germline gives CDR1 SEHNR, CDR2 FQNEAQ (reference sequence). Trimming took 0 bases from V and 4 from J; bases not matched to a gene: 8. The CDR3 sequence is 16 residues long. CDR3 loop: CASSLAPGGDRETQYF. CDR3 sequence (DNA): TGTGCCAGCAGCTTAGCCCCTGGGGGGGATCGAGAGACCCAGTACTTC.

The J gene is TRBJ2-1, the V gene TRBV5-1, with 13 nucleotides matching TRBD2. Trimming cost V 3 bases and J 2 bases; bases outside gene matches: 11. The CDR3 is made up of 19 amino acids. Germline CDR1 and CDR2: SGHRS and YFSETQ. In DNA, the CDR3 is TGCGCCAGCAGCTCCCCCGGACTAGCGGGAGTACCTACCTACAATGAGCAGTTCTTC. Its translation is CASSSPGLAGVPTYNEQFF.

The genes are TRBV24-1 and TRBJ2-1; 8 nucleotides line up with TRBD1. V was clipped by 4 bases and J by 7 bases; unmatched bases: 8. This CDR3 contains 15 residues. The germline V gene encodes CDR1 KGHDR and CDR2 SFDVKD. The CDR3 DNA reads TGTGCCACCAGTGAGAGGACAGGGTCGCGGAATGAGCAGTTCTTC. The encoded protein is CATSERTGSRNEQFF.

This chain's CDR3 is CASSPGQSNQPQHF. The CDR3 nucleotides are TGCGCCAGCAGCCCGGGACAGAGCAATCAGCCCCAGCATTTT. The J gene is TRBJ1-5, the V gene TRBV4-3, with 7 bases lining up with TRBD1. The CDR3 consists of 14 residues. Germline assignment: CDR1 LGHNA and CDR2 YSLEER. The junction had 1 base not matched to a gene; V was cut back by 4 bases and J by 1 base.